The source of this TCR beta chain is a study of beta chain features in type 1 diabetes. Study outcomes and limitations: Small HLA sub-analyses could not settle whether HLA shapes TCRB rearrangement.

A word on this clone: Antigen unknown.

The whole isolated RNA underwent reverse transcription, so sequencing captured expressed TCRB transcripts. TCRdb's copy holds only in-frame clones and misses some; the assay was immunoSEQ multiplex PCR. Of 200,000 to 250,000 clones in the sample, more than 65% are singletons; the top ten hold about 0.05%. The germline V gene has CDR1 SNHLY and CDR2 FYNNEI. The V and J ends lost 5 bases and 2 bases respectively, with 17 bases between them. The CDR3 has 16 amino acids. This chain links TRBV2 with TRBJ2-3, with TRBD1 as a possible D gene (6 bases). The sequence came from a man aged 30 to 45 in good health. Sequenced input: naive CD4+ T cells from blood. The CDR3, as DNA: TGTGCCAGCAGTTTAGGGGGTAACCGGATCACAGATACGCAGTATTTT. Protein product: CASSLGGNRITDTQYF.